The 26 T cell receptor beta chains in this list originate from one sample, sequenced in a study of Siglec-9 on CD8 T cells in melanoma. Using immunoSEQ multiplex PCR, the repertoire was profiled, and TCRdb retains in-frame clones only, with some absent. In the table there are almost 30,000 clones, 80% of which are singletons. Sequencing was performed on Siglec-9- CD8+ T cells sorted from blood. These receptor sequences come from a human donor in good health.

The CDR3, as DNA: TGTGCCAGCAGTTTACACCTGGGACCGTCGTCCAATCAGCCCCAGCATTTT. It encodes CASSLHLGPSSNQPQHF. This chain uses TRBV28 with TRBJ1-5; maybe TRBD1 (5 bases). Germline CDR1 MDHEN, CDR2 SYDVKM. CDR3 size: 17 residues. Trimming stripped 2 bases from V and 3 bases from J, with 17 bases between.

The sample holds one count of this clone. This rearrangement joins TRBV6-5 to TRBJ2-2, with D perhaps TRBD1 (5 bases). The germline gives CDR1 MNHEY, CDR2 SVGAGI. Trimming took 2 bases from V and 6 from J, leaving 13 bases between them. CDR3 size: 15 residues. Here the CDR3 reads CASSYTPQGSGELFF. DNA for the CDR3: TGTGCCAGCAGTTACACACCCCAGGGATCCGGGGAGCTGTTTTTT.

This clone was seen once. The chain has TRBV6-1 and TRBJ1-6, with D unclear. Per the germline V gene, CDR1 is MNHNS and CDR2 is SASEGT. Trimming took 7 bases from V and 8 from J, leaving 18 bases between them. The CDR3 sequence is 15 residues long. The CDR3 DNA follows: TGTGCCAGCACCGACCGGAAAATAGGGTATTCACCCCTCCACTTT. Amino acids: CASTDRKIGYSPLHF.

This clone came up once. This chain uses TRBV5-4 with TRBJ2-2; 11 bases line up with TRBD1. The germline V gene encodes CDR1 SGHNT and CDR2 YYREEE (reference sequence). Unmatched junction bases numbered 3, after V lost 0 bases and J lost 5 bases. The CDR3 consists of 16 residues. DNA of the CDR3: TGTGCCAGCAGCTTGGCCGGACAGGGGGCGACCGGGGAGCTGTTTTTT. It encodes CASSLAGQGATGELFF.

CDR3 DNA: TGCGCCAGCAGTCCTGTGTTTGGGACTAGCGGGGTATCAGGCGAGCAGTACTTC. Translating it yields CASSPVFGTSGVSGEQYF. This chain uses TRBV5-1 with TRBJ2-7; 13 nucleotides align to TRBD2. The CDR3 loop spans 18 amino acids. After removal of 5 bases from V and 6 bases from J, the junction contained 17 bases not matched to a gene. CDR1 is SGHRS and CDR2 is YFSETQ in the germline V gene.

This clone was detected only once. This chain links TRBV5-1 with TRBJ2-3; D is unresolved. V shed 1 base and J shed 0 bases, with 15 bases lying between them. The V gene's germline CDR1 is SGHRS and CDR2 YFSETQ. CDR3 length: 17 amino acids. CDR3: CASSLPRKTSSTDTQYF. The CDR3 coding sequence is TGCGCCAGCAGCTTGCCCCGAAAGACAAGTAGCACAGATACGCAGTATTTT.

V and J are TRBV5-4 and TRBJ2-7; a possible D gene is TRBD1 (5 bases). The germline V gene encodes CDR1 SGHNT and CDR2 YYREEE (reference sequence). The CDR3 totals 14 residues. The chain's CDR3 is CTSRDSLNSYEQYV. As DNA, the CDR3 is TGTACCAGCAGGGATAGCCTAAACTCCTACGAGCAGTACGTC.

This clone was seen only a few times. One end of the junction fails to match germline, which may point to a read error. The chain carries TRBV7-7 and TRBJ2-5; D may be TRBD1 (5 bases). The CDR3 runs to 13 residues. The germline V gene has CDR1 SSHAT and CDR2 FNYEAQ (reference sequence). Written as DNA, the CDR3 is TGTGCTAGCAGCTCGACAGTTCAAGAGACCCAGTACTTC. Translated, it gives CASSSTVQETQYF.

The rearrangement links TRBV30 to TRBJ2-1; tentative D call: TRBD2 (6 bases). Trimming removed 1 base from V and 1 base from J, with 11 bases in between. This CDR3 region has 15 residues. Germline V CDR1 and CDR2: GTSNPN, SVGIG (reference sequence). The CDR3 is CAWSGGVGSYNEQFF. CDR3 DNA: TGTGCCTGGAGTGGCGGGGTGGGGTCCTACAATGAGCAGTTCTTC.

This chain uses TRBV18 with TRBJ2-1; either TRBD1 or TRBD2 may supply D (5 bases each). V shed 2 bases and J shed 4 bases, with 9 bases lying between them. This CDR3 has 14 residues. CDR1 is KGHSH and CDR2 is LQKENI in the germline V gene. In DNA, the CDR3 is TGTGCCAGCTCACCAGGGACGGATTACAATGAGCAGTTCTTC. Translated, it gives CASSPGTDYNEQFF.

This rearrangement joins TRBV29-1 to TRBJ1-2, with 9 bases that match TRBD1. Looked up from germline, CDR1 is SQVTM and CDR2 is ANQGSEA. Trimming took 7 bases from V and 0 from J; bases not matched to a gene: 24. The CDR3 spans 20 residues. The CDR3 loop is CSAKLGTGSVPAGANYGYTF. CDR3 DNA: TGCAGCGCCAAACTAGGGACAGGGTCGGTACCAGCTGGAGCTAACTATGGCTACACCTTC.

The chain couples TRBV4-1 to TRBJ2-3, with D possibly matching TRBD2 (6 bases). CDR1 is MGHRA and CDR2 is YSYEKL in the germline V gene. Trimming shortened V by 1 base and J by 0 bases, and 20 bases separated the two germline ends. This CDR3 is built from 19 residues. CDR3 in amino acids: CASSQAPDRRRGSTDTQYF. For the CDR3, the DNA is TGCGCCAGCAGCCAAGCCCCGGACCGCAGGAGGGGTAGCACAGATACGCAGTATTTT.

The chain couples TRBV19 to TRBJ2-1, with D perhaps matching TRBD1 or TRBD2 (5 bases each). The CDR3 totals 15 residues. V dropped 4 bases and J dropped 6 bases, with 16 bases sitting between them. Germline V gene data show CDR1 as LNHDA and CDR2 as SQIVND (reference sequence). CDR3 protein: CASSSGTRGVNEQFF. CDR3 nucleotides: TGTGCCAGTAGTAGTGGGACCCGAGGGGTCAATGAGCAGTTCTTC.

CDR3 sequence reads: CASSSLTGSGTDTQYF. The CDR3, as DNA: TGTGCCAGCAGCTCCCTGACAGGGTCGGGAACAGATACGCAGTATTTT. This chain connects TRBV5-6 to TRBJ2-3; 7 positions match TRBD1. The CDR3 contains 16 residues. CDR1 is SGHDT and CDR2 is YYEEEE in the germline V gene. V dropped 3 bases and J dropped 3; count of bases not matched to a gene: 10.

The chain has TRBV19 and TRBJ1-6; D is possibly TRBD1 (6 bases). CDR3 length: 15 residues. Trimming shortened V by 3 bases and J by 6 bases, and 12 bases separated the two germline ends. Germline V lookup: CDR1 LNHDA, CDR2 SQIVND (reference sequence). The CDR3 here is CASSIVTGSNSPLHF. CDR3 bases: TGTGCCAGTAGTATCGTCACAGGGAGTAATTCACCCCTCCACTTT. Together with reference TRBV19 and TRBJ1-6, the CDR3 gives the full variable domain: DGGITQSPKYLFRKEGQNVTLSCEQNLNHDAMYWYRQDPGQGLRLIYYSQIVNDFQKGDIAEGYSVSREKKESFPLTVTSAQKNPTAFYLCASSIVTGSNSPLHFGNGTRLTVT.

This clone turned up a few times. V and J are TRBV11-2 and TRBJ2-2, with D maybe TRBD2 (6 bases). Germline lookup yields CDR1 SGHAT and CDR2 FQNNGV. The CDR3 covers 16 residues. The germline V and J ends were trimmed by 10 bases and 2 bases, with 20 bases remaining between them. CDR3 DNA sequence: TGTGCCACTCCCCAGGTTTGGGGGGACAACACCGGGGAGCTGTTTTTT. The encoded protein is CATPQVWGDNTGELFF.

V usage is TRBV7-8 and J usage is TRBJ1-2; no clear D gene. The CDR3 is 12 residues long. The V gene lost 8 bases and the J gene lost 7 bases, with 14 bases spanning the gap. Germline V gives CDR1 SGHVS, CDR2 FQNEAQ. This CDR3 reads CASGPAPIGYTF. Written as DNA, the CDR3 is TGTGCCAGCGGCCCAGCCCCTATTGGCTACACCTTC.

This clone turned up a few times. The chain is built from TRBV19 and TRBJ1-1; D is unclear. Trimming cost V 5 bases and J 3 bases, with 16 bases left between them. CDR3 length: 15 residues. The germline V gene has CDR1 LNHDA and CDR2 SQIVND (reference sequence). The chain's CDR3 is CASSPLSGFDTEAFF. The DNA for the CDR3 is TGTGCCAGTAGTCCCCTTTCTGGGTTCGACACTGAAGCTTTCTTT.

V is TRBV7-6 and J is TRBJ2-5; D unclear. The CDR3 runs to 12 residues. Germline-derived CDR1 and CDR2 are SGHVS and FNYEAQ. Trimming took off 5 bases at V and 1 base at J, with 5 bases between the two ends. Here the CDR3 DNA reads TGTGCCAGCAGCGCCCGCCAAGAGACCCAGTACTTC. It is translated as CASSARQETQYF.

This chain connects TRBV13 to TRBJ2-1, with TRBD1 identical over 7 bases. The CDR3 extends over 15 amino acids. Germline loops: CDR1 PRHDT, CDR2 FYEKMQ (reference sequence). The J segment lost 5 bases and the V segment lost 5 bases, leaving 9 bases of the junction unmatched. The CDR3 spells CASSLEGQIDNEQFF. The DNA of the CDR3 is TGTGCCAGCAGCCTCGAGGGACAGATTGACAATGAGCAGTTCTTC.

The chain recombines TRBV6-5 with TRBJ1-5; D is uncertain. The CDR3 consists of 14 residues. V lost 3 bases and J lost 2, with 8 bases in between. Per the germline V gene, CDR1 is MNHEY and CDR2 is SVGAGI. CDR3 region: CASSYGLGNQPQHF. The CDR3 nucleotides are TGTGCCAGCAGTTATGGTTTGGGCAATCAGCCCCAGCATTTT.

This clone occurred once. The gene calls are TRBV27 and TRBJ1-1, with D perhaps TRBD1 (5 bases). The CDR3 extends over 15 amino acids. The germline V gene encodes CDR1 MNHEY and CDR2 SMNVEV (reference sequence). The V gene lost 0 bases and the J gene lost 1 base, with 9 bases spanning the gap. The CDR3 sequence is CASSLSGGGNTEAFF. The CDR3 DNA sequence: TGTGCCAGCAGTTTATCGGGGGGAGGGAACACTGAAGCTTTCTTT.

V is TRBV5-8 and J is TRBJ2-1; unclear D gene. Germline V lookup: CDR1 SGHTS, CDR2 YDEGEE. The CDR3 spans 12 residues. Trimming took 4 bases from V and 8 from J, leaving 10 bases between them. CDR3 coding DNA: TGTGCCAGCAGCCGGAGAGTCGATGAGCAGTTCTTC. It translates to CASSRRVDEQFF.

V usage is TRBV9 and J usage is TRBJ2-5; TRBD1 might be the D (5 bases). V was pared by 2 bases and J by 2 bases, with 7 bases between. This CDR3 is built from 13 residues. The V gene's germline CDR1 is SGDLS and CDR2 YYNGEE. CDR3: CASSVGQQETQYF. The CDR3 bases are TGTGCCAGCAGCGTGGGGCAGCAAGAGACCCAGTACTTC.

The chain combines TRBV10-3 with TRBJ2-3; D not resolved. Per germline, CDR1 ENHRY and CDR2 SYGVKD. V was pared by 3 bases and J by 0 bases, with 13 bases between. The CDR3 totals 16 residues. This CDR3 reads CAISDGYRPSTDTQYF. CDR3 DNA sequence: TGTGCCATCAGTGACGGGTACCGGCCCAGCACAGATACGCAGTATTTT.

V is TRBV9 and J is TRBJ1-1; perhaps TRBD1 as D (5 bases). V gave up 0 bases and J gave up 1 base, with 7 bases separating them. This CDR3 has 14 residues. CDR1 and CDR2 from the germline V gene are SGDLS and YYNGEE. CDR3 amino acids: CASSVEGENTEAFF. DNA of the CDR3: TGTGCCAGCAGCGTAGAAGGGGAGAACACTGAAGCTTTCTTT. The entire variable domain, with the rest obtained from reference TRBV9 and TRBJ1-1, is as follows: DSGVTQTPKHLITATGQRVTLRCSPRSGDLSVYWYQQSLDQGLQFLIQYYNGEERAKGNILERFSAQQFPDLHSELNLSSLELGDSALYFCASSVEGENTEAFFGQGTRLTVV.